A selection of T cell receptor beta chains follows, all from one sample in a study of spatial heterogeneity in lung cancer. From the 5' RACE reads, TCRdb called clonotypes with MiXCR, one entry per CDR3 protein. Of 26,000 or so distinct CDR3 sequences in the sample, 9.5% to 15% were seen once. This material consisted of PBMCs, taken at surgery. Receptors were obtained from a female donor with early-stage non-small cell lung cancer. The CDR3 runs from the conserved cysteine through the conserved F or W. Each record gives: CDR3 DNA, CDR3 protein, J gene, clone size, V gene, D gene. A D gene is named only where the DNA matches it firmly. Rows may omit the clone size; those that give it use once, few, many or a size class.

TGTGCCAGCAGCTTAGTAGGTGGGATGGATAGCAATCAGCCCCAGCATTTT | CASSLVGGMDSNQPQHF | TRBJ1-5 | many | TRBV7-2 | NA
TGTGCCAGCAGTCTCGGGACCGGGGGCAATATCGCCTACGAGCAGTACTTC | CASSLGTGGNIAYEQYF | TRBJ2-7 | many | TRBV12-3/TRBV12-4 | NA
TGCGCCAGCAGACGGGACAGGAGGGGCGAGCAGTACTTC | CASRRDRRGEQYF | TRBJ2-7 | NA | TRBV23-1 | TRBD1
TGTGCCAGCAGCCTGGGAGCAGGGGGTCAAGAGACCCAGTACTTC | CASSLGAGGQETQYF | TRBJ2-5 | few | TRBV3-1 | TRBD1
TGTGCCAGCAGCTTAGGGCTGGGATACGCTGAAGCTTTCTTT | CASSLGLGYAEAFF | TRBJ1-1 | NA | TRBV7-9 | NA
TGTGCCAGCAGTGAAGGGGGCGGGCCCCAGCATTTT | CASSEGGGPQHF | TRBJ1-5 | many | TRBV6-1 | NA
TGTGCCAGCAGCTTAGGAAGACAGAGGCAGCCCCAGCATTTT | CASSLGRQRQPQHF | TRBJ1-5 | NA | TRBV11-2 | NA
TGTGCCAGCAGTGAATCTACAGGGGCGTTCAATCAGCCCCAGCATTTT | CASSESTGAFNQPQHF | TRBJ1-5 | NA | TRBV25-1 | TRBD1
TGCAGTGCCTGGGACAGGGGGCTACAAGAGACCCAGTACTTC | CSAWDRGLQETQYF | TRBJ2-5 | few | TRBV20-1 | TRBD1
TGTGCCAGCAGTTACTCGGACCGAGGGCAGTACTTC | CASSYSDRGQYF | TRBJ2-7 | many | TRBV6-2/TRBV6-3 | NA
TGTGCCAGCAGCTCGACCACAGGGATCGGGGAGCTGTTTTTT | CASSSTTGIGELFF | TRBJ2-2 | many | TRBV11-3 | NA
TGTGCCAGCAGCTTGACCTTCTCTTGGGCACTGAACACTGAAGCTTTCTTT | CASSLTFSWALNTEAFF | TRBJ1-1 | many | TRBV5-6 | NA
TGTGCCAGTTCTCTGGGCAACCCTTCGAACACCGGGGAGCTGTTTTTT | CASSLGNPSNTGELFF | TRBJ2-2 | many | TRBV2 | NA
TGTGCCAGCACCGACAGGGCTGGTCAGCCCCAGCATTTT | CASTDRAGQPQHF | TRBJ1-5 | medium-sized | TRBV6-2/TRBV6-3 | TRBD1
TGTGCCAGCAGTTTGCGGAGACCGAACACCGGGGAGCTGTTTTTT | CASSLRRPNTGELFF | TRBJ2-2 | many | TRBV6-2/TRBV6-3 | NA
TGTGCCAGCAGCTTATACTCCGGAACAGGCGCTGAAAACACCATATATTTT | CASSLYSGTGAENTIYF | TRBJ1-3 | NA | TRBV7-2 | NA
TGTGCCAGCAGCGCTGGGACTAGCGGGAGACCCTACGAGCAGTACTTC | CASSAGTSGRPYEQYF | TRBJ2-7 | NA | TRBV7-2 | TRBD2
TGTGCCAGCAGCTTTATCTACAGGGGGAGCTACGAGCAGTACTTC | CASSFIYRGSYEQYF | TRBJ2-7 | few | TRBV11-2 | TRBD1
TGTGCCAGCAGCTCCCTGACTGGCGCTCGTGGGACCCAGTACTTC | CASSSLTGARGTQYF | TRBJ2-5 | many | TRBV5-4 | NA
TGTGCCAGCAACCTCGAACAGGGGGCCCACAATGAGCAGTTCTTC | CASNLEQGAHNEQFF | TRBJ2-1 | many | TRBV28 | TRBD1
TGCAGTGGGACGGACGGACGATATGGCTACACCTTC | CSGTDGRYGYTF | TRBJ1-2 | many | TRBV20-1 | NA
TGTGCCAGCAGTTTATCATATAGGGGGGACAAGATACAAGAGACCCAGTACTTC | CASSLSYRGDKIQETQYF | TRBJ2-5 | many | TRBV27 | NA
TGTGCCAGCAGTTTCGATGTCAGGGCCGAATTCAGCACAGATACGCAGTATTTT | CASSFDVRAEFSTDTQYF | TRBJ2-3 | NA | TRBV5-6 | NA
TGCGCCAGCACCCGACAGAGCACTGGGGCCAACGTCCTGACTTTC | CASTRQSTGANVLTF | TRBJ2-6 | few | TRBV5-1 | NA
TGTGCCAGCAGTTTTGGGGGGGGTGAGGATACGCAGTATTTT | CASSFGGGEDTQYF | TRBJ2-3 | many | TRBV12-3/TRBV12-4 | TRBD2
TGCGCCAGCAGCTCGCCGGGACAGTCTAGCACAGATACGCAGTATTTT | CASSSPGQSSTDTQYF | TRBJ2-3 | many | TRBV5-1 | TRBD1
TGTGCCAGCAGTTTGGGATACTCGGGGGCCAACGTCCTGACTTTC | CASSLGYSGANVLTF | TRBJ2-6 | many | TRBV28 | NA
TGTGCCACCAGTGACGGGAGAAACAGAGCCAACGTCCTGACTTTC | CATSDGRNRANVLTF | TRBJ2-6 | NA | TRBV24-1 | NA
TGCAGCGTTGGACAGGGTAACTATGGCTACACCTTC | CSVGQGNYGYTF | TRBJ1-2 | NA | TRBV29-1 | TRBD1
TGTGCCTGCCGAAAAGGGAAACTAGCACTCTCCTACAATGAGCAGTTCTTC | CACRKGKLALSYNEQFF | TRBJ2-1 | NA | TRBV30 | NA
TGTGCCAGCAGTTTACTTGAGAGGGATACGCAGTATTTT | CASSLLERDTQYF | TRBJ2-3 | many | TRBV28 | NA
TGTGCCAGCAGTTTATCCAAGGGTACCAAAGCGGCCCAGAACACTGAAGCTTTCTTT | CASSLSKGTKAAQNTEAFF | TRBJ1-1 | many | TRBV28 | NA
TGTGCCATCAACTCCGTGGGGATAGTCACAGATACGCAGTATTTT | CAINSVGIVTDTQYF | TRBJ2-3 | many | TRBV10-3 | NA
TGCGCCAGCAGCCCAAGCTACTCAAGCGGGGCCAAAAACATTCAGTACTTC | CASSPSYSSGAKNIQYF | TRBJ2-4 | many | TRBV4-3 | NA
TGCAGCGCCCGAGGGGGCACTTACACTGAAGCTTTCTTT | CSARGGTYTEAFF | TRBJ1-1 | many | TRBV29-1 | TRBD1
TGTGCCAGCAGCGTAGATATAGGGCGACAGGGCGATAATTCACCCCTCCACTTT | CASSVDIGRQGDNSPLHF | TRBJ1-6 | NA | TRBV9 | TRBD1
TGTGCCAGCTCCTGGGAGGCAAACTCTGGAAACACCATATATTTT | CASSWEANSGNTIYF | TRBJ1-3 | many | TRBV18 | NA
TGCGCCAGCAGTGTCAGCGGGGGGAGCTCCTACGAGCAGTACTTC | CASSVSGGSSYEQYF | TRBJ2-7 | NA | TRBV10-2 | TRBD2
TGCGCCAGCATCCCCGGGGGACAAAGCACAGATACGCAGTATTTT | CASIPGGQSTDTQYF | TRBJ2-3 | many | TRBV23-1 | NA
TGTGCCAGCAGCCAAGTGCAGGGGGCGCGGGGCTACACCTTC | CASSQVQGARGYTF | TRBJ1-2 | few | TRBV3-1 | TRBD1
TGTGCCAGCAGTTACGGTGGCGTAGAGACCCAGTACTTC | CASSYGGVETQYF | TRBJ2-5 | many | TRBV6-6 | NA
TGTGCCAGCAGCTTGTTGGTGGGAGAAGAGACCCAGTACTTC | CASSLLVGEETQYF | TRBJ2-5 | NA | TRBV5-4 | NA
TGTGCCAGCAGTAACCGGGACGGCGGTGAGAACACTGAAGCTTTCTTT | CASSNRDGGENTEAFF | TRBJ1-1 | many | TRBV6-2/TRBV6-3 | NA
TGCGCCAGCAGCCAAGATCTTTCAGAGACCCAGTACTTC | CASSQDLSETQYF | TRBJ2-5 | many | TRBV4-3 | NA
TGTGCCAGCAGTGATCTTTCCAGTAATTCACCCCTCCACTTT | CASSDLSSNSPLHF | TRBJ1-6 | many | TRBV2 | NA